This TCR beta chain was profiled in a study of T-cell memory formation after mild COVID-19. TCRdb recomputed calls from the 5' RACE reads with MiXCR, one row per CDR3 protein. The sample records over 10,000 distinct CDR3 sequences, about 14% being singletons. CDR1 is SGHTA and CDR2 is FQGNSA in the germline V gene. The V gene lost 7 bases and the J gene lost 4 bases, with 16 bases spanning the gap. CDR3 length equals 14 residues. The table lists this clonotype with a few counts. With a much larger clone just one base away, this may be a read error. The source material was PBMCs or a T cell subset sorted from them (not recorded which). The chain is built from TRBV7-2 and TRBJ1-2, with D maybe TRBD1 (6 bases). This TCR was sampled from a man between 18 and 35 years old who had mild COVID-19 (a few samples of this study predate the infection). Cell type and time point are not known. The CDR3 DNA reads as TGTGCCAGCATCCCCCGGACAGTGCGCTATGGCTACACCTTC. Translating gives CASIPRTVRYGYTF. The full variable domain, with the rest looked up from reference TRBV7-2 and TRBJ1-2, is GAGVSQSPSNKVTEKGKDVELRCDPISGHTALYWYRQSLGQGLEFLIYFQGNSAPDKSGLPSDRFSAERTGGSVSTLTIQRTQQEDSAVYLCASIPRTVRYGYTFGSGTRLTVV.